These 14 T cell receptor beta chains originate from one sample sequenced in a study of human T cells and chemical hapten exposure. The time point denotes: patch test 3, about 24 weeks after DPC sensitization. The treatment here: therapeutic diphenylcyclopropenone sensitization with weekly scalp DPC. MiXCR, run by TCRdb on the RACE reads, gives a single entry per CDR3 protein. The sample consists of about 160,000 distinct CDR3 sequences, around a quarter of them appearing once. Sequences were derived from whole blood, sampled in connection with sensitization to the hapten diphenylcyclopropenone (DPC). The receptor set was obtained from a young woman with alopecia areata. Some clones in this sample may be carry-over from other donors' samples.

The rearrangement links TRBV12-3 or TRBV12-4 to TRBJ2-7; the D is unclear. The CDR3 extends over 13 amino acids. V shed 2 bases and J shed 6 bases, with 11 bases lying between them. The CDR3 nucleotides are TGTGCCAGCAGTTTACAGGCGACGAGCGAGCAGTACTTC. Translating it yields CASSLQATSEQYF.

This chain links TRBV27 with TRBJ1-3; D is uncertain. V was shortened by 7 bases and J by 1 base, with 5 bases between the two germline ends. The CDR3 runs 12 residues. From germline, CDR1 is MNHEY and CDR2 SMNVEV (reference sequence). CDR3 sequence (DNA): TGTGCCAGCAAGAATTCTGGAAACACCATATATTTT. This encodes CASKNSGNTIYF.

This clonotype was detected only a few times. This chain links TRBV5-1 with TRBJ2-7; D unclear. This CDR3 has 13 amino acids. Germline V lookup: CDR1 SGHRS, CDR2 YFSETQ. The V and J ends lost 7 bases and 3 bases respectively, with 14 bases between them. Here the CDR3 reads CASSLQVGYEQYF. The CDR3, as DNA: TGCGCCAGCTCCCTTCAGGTGGGCTACGAGCAGTACTTC.

This chain joins TRBV3-1 and TRBJ1-2; TRBD1 matches at 8 bases. V trimming: 4 bases; J trimming: 0 bases; junction bases outside the gene matches: 4. This CDR3 region has 15 residues. Germline-derived CDR1 and CDR2 are LGHDT and YNNKEL (reference sequence). The CDR3 region is CASSRGTGTNYGYTF. The CDR3 DNA follows: TGTGCCAGCAGCCGTGGGACAGGTACTAACTATGGCTACACCTTC.

This chain links TRBV7-9 with TRBJ2-1; 16 bases are a match to TRBD2. V gave up 3 bases and J gave up 2 bases; unmatched junction bases: 10. Looked up from germline, CDR1 is SEHNR and CDR2 is FQNEAQ (reference sequence). This CDR3 is built from 20 residues. This CDR3 is CASSFSEGLAGGRAYNEQFF. The CDR3 nucleotides are TGTGCCAGCAGCTTTAGCGAGGGACTAGCGGGAGGGAGGGCCTACAATGAGCAGTTCTTC.

The chain has TRBV27 and TRBJ1-5, with a possible D match to TRBD1 (6 bases). Per the germline V gene, CDR1 is MNHEY and CDR2 is SMNVEV (reference sequence). This CDR3 spans 14 amino acids. Trimming took 6 bases from V and 2 from J, leaving 11 bases between them. The CDR3 DNA reads as TGTGCCAGCAGACGGGCAGGGGGCAATCAGCCCCAGCATTTT. Its translation: CASRRAGGNQPQHF.

V usage is TRBV18 and J usage is TRBJ1-6; tentatively, D is TRBD1 (5 bases). The CDR3 has 15 residues. Per germline, CDR1 KGHSH and CDR2 LQKENI. V was trimmed by 3 bases and J by 0 bases, leaving 6 bases between them. The CDR3 DNA follows: TGTGCCAGCTCACCCGACAGCTCCTATAATTCACCCCTCCACTTT. This sequence encodes CASSPDSSYNSPLHF. The variable domain in full, with the rest retrieved from reference TRBV18 and TRBJ1-6, is NAGVMQNPRHLVRRRGQEARLRCSPMKGHSHVYWYRQLPEEGLKFMVYLQKENIIDESGMPKERFSAEFPKEGPSILRIQQVVRGDSAAYFCASSPDSSYNSPLHFGNGTRLTVT.

CDR3 DNA sequence: TGCAGCGCCACAACAGGGGACTATGGCTACACCTTC. It specifies CSATTGDYGYTF. The chain recombines TRBV29-1 with TRBJ1-2; 7 bases map to TRBD1. This CDR3 comprises 12 residues. After removal of 7 bases from V and 3 bases from J, the junction contained 5 bases not matched to a gene. Germline lookup yields CDR1 SQVTM and CDR2 ANQGSEA.

The chain uses TRBV7-2 and TRBJ2-5; D not certain. The CDR3 runs to 12 residues. Germline V gene sequence: CDR1 SGHTA, CDR2 FQGNSA. The germline V and J ends were trimmed by 3 bases and 5 bases, with 7 bases remaining between them. CDR3 amino acids: CASSLRTETQYF. CDR3 nucleotides: TGTGCCAGCAGCTTGAGGACGGAGACCCAGTACTTC.

This clonotype showed up just a few times. The chain is built from TRBV6-5 and TRBJ2-3; 7 bases match TRBD2. V lost 6 bases, J lost 0 bases, and 3 bases stayed unmatched. CDR1 and CDR2 (germline): MNHEY, SVGAGI. The CDR3 contains 14 residues. DNA for the CDR3: TGTGCCAGCAGACTAGCGACTAGCACAGATACGCAGTATTTT. Its protein is CASRLATSTDTQYF.

The genes are TRBV9 and TRBJ1-6, with 8 bases that match TRBD1. This CDR3 comprises 15 residues. Germline lookup yields CDR1 SGDLS and CDR2 YYNGEE. After removal of 4 bases from V and 7 bases from J, the junction contained 7 bases not matched to a gene. CDR3 nucleotide sequence: TGTGCCAGCAGCCAGGGGACAGGCCAGAATTCACCCCTCCACTTT. Protein sequence: CASSQGTGQNSPLHF.

This clonotype was found a few times. The chain links TRBV20-1 to TRBJ2-5, with 8 bases fitting TRBD2. With V trimmed by 8 bases and J by 1 base, 6 bases remained unmatched. Germline assignment: CDR1 DFQATT and CDR2 SNEGSKA (reference sequence). This CDR3 contains 13 residues. The CDR3 is CSLAGGFQETQYF. As DNA, the CDR3 is TGCAGTCTGGCGGGGGGCTTCCAAGAGACCCAGTACTTC.

The CDR3 DNA is TGCAGTGCTAGGAAGCATCAAGGGCCCGGGGAGCTGTTTTTT. Encoded protein: CSARKHQGPGELFF. The chain couples TRBV20-1 to TRBJ2-2; D unclear. The germline gives CDR1 DFQATT, CDR2 SNEGSKA (reference sequence). The CDR3 extends over 14 amino acids. Trimming cost V 3 bases and J 6 bases, with 14 bases left between them.

In regard to this clonotype: A much more abundant neighbour one base away suggests this may be a read error. The rearrangement links TRBV6-2 or TRBV6-3 to TRBJ1-2; D gene uncertain. The CDR3 has 13 amino acids. Germline V CDR1 and CDR2: MNHEY, SVGEGT. The CDR3 protein is CAGSYKDTGGYTF. DNA for the CDR3: TGTGCCGGCAGTTACAAGGATACCGGTGGCTACACCTTC.